The sequence of this T cell receptor (beta chain) was determined in a study of blood T cell repertoires in COVID-19 (TCRdb year 2020). Study-level background: Collaborator samples came from the United States, Italy and Spain and covered acute and convalescent phases of COVID-19. The material from the prospective study consisted of cDNA or gDNA derived from T cells, B-cell-depleted T cells, or PBMCs. The dataset comprised deeply sampled blood TCRbeta repertoires from subjects exposed to, actively infected with, or recovered from COVID-19. The repertoires were released in a freely available public database intended as a resource for research on the immune response to SARS-CoV-2. The samples were drawn from two sources: the first 160 participants of the ongoing ImmuneRACE study, and 1,000 to 1,500 subjects contributed by 6 global collaborators. Sample metadata almost always included a de-identified subject ID, COVID-19 status, age in years and sex. Where available, HLA class I and class II types were taken from metadata supplied by the sample provider and were not determined by assay-based typing. The investigation overall reported the following: The amount of clinical and demographic metadata varied by source and participant and was provided uncurated.

In regard to this clone: This receptor's antigen is unknown. Base-call qualities are not available, and no considerably larger clone is one nucleotide away.

The collaborating institutions used their own protocols to collect whole blood in K2EDTA tubes. For TCRbeta analysis, collaborators shipped samples in one of three forms: frozen whole blood, isolated PBMCs, or DNA extracted from either of those sample types. The CDR3 covers 14 residues, taking in both the cysteine and the phenylalanine. The CDR3 DNA has 42 bases and is translated from base 1. Taken from the germline V gene, the CDR1 and CDR2 loops are SGHVS and FQNEAQ. Germline trimming: 5 bases from V, 3 bases from J; junction bases outside gene matches: 5. The immunoSEQ Assay, a bias-controlled multiplex PCR, was used to amplify TCRbeta CDR3 regions from genomic DNA. Per the authors' processing: Nucleated cell counts per sample were estimated from amplification of reference gene primers within the assay. Sequence reads were collapsed and filtered to measure the absolute abundance of every unique TCRbeta CDR3 rearrangement. For each sample, productive Simpson clonality was calculated as the square root of Simpson's diversity index over productive rearrangements. Entries here come from immuneACCESS through TCRdb and include only in-frame sequences with V and J called. Some clones fail to appear in such tables; in the studies checked, an unresolved V gene covers under half of the shortfall, and the cause of the remainder is unknown. D and trimming were read from the DNA, whereas the V and J calls and clone size are those reported in that table. For this sample there are approximately 170,000 clones; 81% appear just once. The ten largest clones capture approximately 11% of the sample.

In this chain, TRBV7-8 is recombined with TRBJ2-7, with 9 bases aligning to TRBD1. Sequencing was carried out using peripheral blood. The sequence was collected from a human donor in a cohort sampled during active COVID-19. The CDR3 protein sequence reads: CASSMGQGDYEQYF. The nucleotide sequence reads as follows: TGTGCCAGCAGCATGGGACAGGGCGACTACGAGCAGTACTTC.